A selection of T cell receptor beta chains follows, all from one sample in a study of blood T cell repertoires in COVID-19. Some clones are missing from TCRdb's copy, which holds only in-frame ones; the method was immunoSEQ multiplex PCR. The sample has about 140,000 clones, around 90% seen once; the top ten hold more than 5%. The sample consisted of peripheral blood. Receptors originate from a human donor in a cohort sampled during active COVID-19. CDR3s include the opening cysteine and the closing phenylalanine or tryptophan. A D gene is named only where the DNA matches it firmly. A clone size is listed for some rows: how often the clone was seen (once, few, many), or a class if it is expanded.

j_gene,abundance,d_gene,v_gene,CDR3nt,CDR3aa
TRBJ1-5,-,TRBD1,TRBV7-3,TGTGCCAGCAGCCTTACAGGGGATCAGCCCCAGCATTTT,CASSLTGDQPQHF
TRBJ1-3,-,-,TRBV7-8,TGTGCCAGCAGCGTAGGGGGGGGCCTACTGCCCTCTGGAAACACCATATATTTT,CASSVGGGLLPSGNTIYF
TRBJ2-7,-,-,TRBV11-2,TGTGCCAGCAGCTTAGAGATGGGGGGAAACTACGAGCAGTACTTC,CASSLEMGGNYEQYF
TRBJ2-3,-,TRBD1,TRBV5-1,TGCGCCAGCAGCTTTTGCCAGGGGGCGAGCACAGATACGCAGTATTTT,CASSFCQGASTDTQYF
TRBJ1-5,-,-,TRBV6-6,TGTGCCAGCAGTTACAAGGGGAATGGCAATCAGCCCCAGCATTTT,CASSYKGNGNQPQHF
TRBJ1-1,-,TRBD1,TRBV24-1,TGTGCCACCACCCTACCCCGGGACAGGGGAGGTACTGAAGCTTTCTTT,CATTLPRDRGGTEAFF
TRBJ2-5,-,TRBD2,TRBV25-1,TGTGCCAGCAGTGAAGGGGGTTGGGGAGGGAAGCAAGAGACCCAGTACTTC,CASSEGGWGGKQETQYF
TRBJ1-2,-,TRBD1,TRBV9,TGTGCCAGCAGCGTAGGGACAGGGTTAGACTATGGCTACACCTTC,CASSVGTGLDYGYTF
TRBJ1-2,-,-,TRBV20-1,TGCAGTGCTAGTCCCAGGATTTACTATGGCTACACCTTC,CSASPRIYYGYTF
TRBJ2-2,-,-,TRBV9,TGTGCCAGCAGCGAGGGCAGGGGGGTTGCCGGGGAGCTGTTTTTT,CASSEGRGVAGELFF
TRBJ2-1,-,TRBD1,TRBV11-2,TGTGCCAGCAGCTTGTCCGCTGGACAGGGGCTAGACAATGAGCAGTTCTTC,CASSLSAGQGLDNEQFF
TRBJ2-6,-,-,TRBV19,TGTGCCAGTAGTATAGCCAGCTCTGGGGCCAACGTCCTGACTTTC,CASSIASSGANVLTF
TRBJ2-7,few,TRBD2,TRBV7-2,TGTGCCAGCAGCCCAGCAGTGGGAGGGCTTCCGTACTTC,CASSPAVGGLPYF
TRBJ2-1,once,TRBD2,TRBV5-1,TGCGCCAGCAGCTCCCACAAGCCCTCAGCGGGATCCCTCAATGAGCAGTTCTTC,CASSSHKPSAGSLNEQFF
TRBJ1-5,-,TRBD1,TRBV5-1,TGCGCCAGCAGCTACGGACAGGGAAATCAGCCCCAGCATTTT,CASSYGQGNQPQHF
TRBJ2-1,-,-,TRBV30,TGTGCCTGGAGGGCGGGAATGGGCTCGTACTCCTACAATGAGCAGTTCTTC,CAWRAGMGSYSYNEQFF
TRBJ2-2,-,-,TRBV5-4,TGTGCCAGCAGCCCTGGCGACCGGACTAACACCGGGGAGCTGTTTTTT,CASSPGDRTNTGELFF
TRBJ2-7,-,TRBD2,TRBV11-2,TGTGCCAGCAGCCAGACTAGCGGGAGTACAAACGAGCAGTACTTC,CASSQTSGSTNEQYF
TRBJ1-5,-,-,TRBV20-1,TGCAGTGCTAGTTCGGCGGCCTATAGCAATCAGCCCCAGCATTTT,CSASSAAYSNQPQHF
TRBJ2-7,-,-,TRBV6-2/TRBV6-3,TGTGCCAGCAGCCTACAGGGAATCTCCTACGAGCAGTACTTC,CASSLQGISYEQYF
TRBJ1-2,-,TRBD1,TRBV5-6,TGTGCCAGCACGGCCGGGACAGGGGGCCTCTATGGCTACACCTTC,CASTAGTGGLYGYTF
TRBJ2-3,-,TRBD1,TRBV25-1,TGTGCCAGCAGTCTTGCTCAGGGGGTAAAGGAAGATACGCAGTATTTT,CASSLAQGVKEDTQYF
TRBJ2-1,-,TRBD2,TRBV28,TGTGCCAGCAGCCTCGCTAGCGGGAGTTCCTACAATGAGCAGTTCTTC,CASSLASGSSYNEQFF
TRBJ2-1,-,TRBD1,TRBV7-2,TGTGCCAGCAGCTTTTGGGGACAGGGTTCCTACAATGAGCAGTTCTTC,CASSFWGQGSYNEQFF
TRBJ2-1,-,-,TRBV7-9,TGTGCCAGCAGCACATCATCACACAGTTCCGATGAGCAGTTCTTC,CASSTSSHSSDEQFF
TRBJ2-1,-,-,TRBV5-1,TGCGCCAGCAGCCCAGGACAGGGAGGGATCGATGAGCAGTTCTTC,CASSPGQGGIDEQFF
TRBJ2-7,-,TRBD1,TRBV9,TGTGCCAGCAGCGGAGGGACAGTCGAGCAGTACTTC,CASSGGTVEQYF